A single sample gave rise to the 15 T cell receptor beta chains below, sequenced in a study of shared clonotypes between healthy human individuals. Clones were sequenced by immunoSEQ multiplex PCR, and TCRdb holds only the in-frame ones, with some missing. The sample shows approximately 940,000 clones, around three quarters of them seen only once. Sequencing input: memory CD4+ T cells sorted from blood. Subset: CD45RA-negative fraction. The origin of the receptors is a man younger than 30 in good health.

This clone was observed once. The chain employs TRBV7-9 and TRBJ1-2; 7 positions agree with TRBD1. V was clipped by 1 base and J by 8 bases; unmatched bases: 4. CDR3 length: 13 amino acids. Germline V gene sequence: CDR1 SEHNR, CDR2 FQNEAQ (reference sequence). CDR3 in amino acids: CASSLGQGRGYTF. The CDR3 DNA reads TGTGCCAGCAGCTTAGGACAGGGACGCGGCTACACCTTC.

The chain has TRBV19 and TRBJ2-5; 8 bases are a match to TRBD2. The CDR3 has 14 residues. CDR1 is LNHDA, CDR2 SQIVND, per germline (reference sequence). V shed 3 bases, J shed 7 bases, and the junction held 7 bases outside the gene matches. CDR3 region: CASSIVGGAGTQYF. Written as DNA, the CDR3 is TGTGCCAGTAGTATTGTCGGGGGGGCCGGGACCCAGTACTTC.

The V gene is TRBV10-3, the J gene TRBJ2-2, with 14 bases identical to TRBD2. There are 18 residues in the CDR3. Germline V gene sequence: CDR1 ENHRY, CDR2 SYGVKD. The junction had 14 bases not matched to a gene; V was cut back by 8 bases and J by 6 bases. The CDR3 sequence: CAIGGTSGRKRVPGELFF. The CDR3 bases are TGTGCCATCGGAGGGACTAGCGGGAGAAAGCGAGTTCCCGGGGAGCTGTTTTTT.

This clone was seen once. The chain uses TRBV20-1 and TRBJ2-1; the D gene is possibly TRBD2 (6 bases). This CDR3 contains 11 residues. Germline values: CDR1 DFQATT, CDR2 SNEGSKA (reference sequence). V was trimmed by 3 bases and J by 10 bases, leaving 10 bases between them. CDR3 sequence: CSASVADEQFF. For the CDR3, the DNA is TGCAGTGCTAGTGTAGCGGACGAGCAGTTCTTC.

In this sample, this clone turned up many times. The V gene is TRBV7-9, the J gene TRBJ1-2; D is possibly TRBD1 (5 bases). The V end was cut by 0 bases, the J end by 4 bases, with 12 bases between. This CDR3 is built from 15 residues. Germline V lookup: CDR1 SEHNR, CDR2 FQNEAQ (reference sequence). The CDR3, as DNA: TGTGCCAGCAGCTTAGCAAGCGGGGGATCCTATGGCTACACCTTC. Translated: CASSLASGGSYGYTF. Full variable domain (remainder filled in from reference TRBV7-9 and TRBJ1-2): DTGVSQNPRHKITKRGQNVTFRCDPISEHNRLYWYRQTLGQGPEFLTYFQNEAQLEKSRLLSDRFSAERPKGSFSTLEIQRTEQGDSAMYLCASSLASGGSYGYTFGSGTRLTVV.

This chain links TRBV2 with TRBJ1-2, with D perhaps TRBD1 (5 bases). Germline CDR1 is SNHLY and CDR2 is FYNNEI. Trimming stripped 6 bases from V and 0 bases from J, with 14 bases between. The CDR3 is 15 amino acids. The CDR3 bases are TGTGCCAGCAGGGAGGGACCGACTACTAACTATGGCTACACCTTC. This codes for CASREGPTTNYGYTF.

This chain uses TRBV9 with TRBJ2-7; D gene unclear. Looked up from germline, CDR1 is SGDLS and CDR2 is YYNGEE. The germline V and J ends were trimmed by 4 bases and 5 bases, with 10 bases remaining between them. The CDR3 consists of 12 residues. Written as DNA, the CDR3 is TGTGCCAGCAGCCGAACCATGAACGAGCAGTACTTC. Its protein is CASSRTMNEQYF.

This clone appeared a few times. The J gene is TRBJ1-2, the V gene TRBV7-9; 9 nucleotides agree with TRBD1. This CDR3 is 16 amino acids long. From germline, CDR1 is SEHNR and CDR2 FQNEAQ (reference sequence). The ends lost 3 bases at V and 1 base at J; junction bases unmatched: 6. The CDR3 coding sequence is TGTGCCAGCAGCTTCGGGAGACAGGGGGTTAACTATGGCTACACCTTC. This codes for CASSFGRQGVNYGYTF.

The chain couples TRBV6-1 to TRBJ1-1; TRBD1 matches 7 bases. V gave up 7 bases and J gave up 4 bases; unmatched junction bases: 9. Germline V gives CDR1 MNHNS, CDR2 SASEGT. This CDR3 has 14 amino acids. The CDR3 DNA follows: TGTGCCAGCAATCAGGGGGACGTTGGCACTGAAGCTTTCTTT. Its protein product is CASNQGDVGTEAFF.

The rearrangement links TRBV11-3 to TRBJ2-3, with D possibly TRBD2 on 6 matching bases. The V gene's germline CDR1 is SGHNT and CDR2 YENEEA. CDR3 length: 13 residues. Trimming took off 5 bases at V and 2 bases at J, with 8 bases between the two ends. The CDR3 DNA sequence: TGTGCCAGCAGCCGGACTAACACAGATACGCAGTATTTT. This sequence encodes CASSRTNTDTQYF. The whole variable domain, filled in from reference TRBV11-3 and TRBJ2-3, reads EAGVVQSPRYKIIEKKQPVAFWCNPISGHNTLYWYLQNLGQGPELLIRYENEEAVDDSQLPKDRFSAERLKGVDSTLKIQPAELGDSAVYLCASSRTNTDTQYFGPGTRLTVL.

With regard to this clone: At one end the junction does not follow the germline gene, possibly because of a read error. The CDR3 nucleotides are TGTGCCAGCAGCATAGCCGTACAGGTGATTGGAGAGACCCAGTACTTC. Its protein product is CASSIAVQVIGETQYF. This chain joins TRBV7-9 and TRBJ2-5; TRBD1 is a possible D gene (5 bases). The germline CDR1 and CDR2 sequences are SEHNR and FQNEAQ (reference sequence). The CDR3 runs to 16 residues.

The rearrangement joins TRBV19 to TRBJ1-1, with TRBD1 as a possible D gene (5 bases). V lost 8 bases to trimming and J lost 4 bases, with 20 bases between them. This CDR3 has 15 residues. Germline-derived CDR1 and CDR2 are LNHDA and SQIVND (reference sequence). The CDR3 protein is CASGKQAAEGTEAFF. As DNA, the CDR3 is TGTGCCAGTGGTAAACAGGCCGCTGAGGGCACTGAAGCTTTCTTT.

This rearrangement joins TRBV28 to TRBJ1-2, with 9 bases aligning to TRBD1. CDR1 MDHEN and CDR2 SYDVKM come from the germline V gene. The CDR3 is 13 amino acids. V lost 4 bases, J lost 11 bases, and 8 bases stayed unmatched. In nucleotides, the CDR3 is TGTGCCAGCAGTTCCCAGGACAGGGGAAGATACACCTTC. This encodes CASSSQDRGRYTF.

In DNA form, the CDR3 reads TGTGCCAGCAGCCGGGACAGACTCCAAGAGACCCAGTACTTC. This sequence encodes CASSRDRLQETQYF. V and J are TRBV11-2 and TRBJ2-5, with 7 bases fitting TRBD1. Germline V gene lookup returns CDR1 SGHAT and CDR2 FQNNGV. V lost 5 bases to trimming and J lost 1 base; unmatched junction nucleotides: 4. The CDR3 is 14 amino acids.

This clone was seen repeatedly, ten times or more. The V call is TRBV10-1, the J call TRBJ2-1; 15 positions agree with TRBD2. V shed 0 bases and J 9 bases; nucleotides not matched to a gene: 12. This CDR3 has 19 amino acids. Germline CDR1 reads WNHNN; CDR2 reads SYGVQD (reference sequence). The CDR3 bases are TGCGCCAGCAGTGAGTCAAGGGGTTGGACTAGCGGGAGGGAAAGTGAGCAGTTCTTC. Amino acids: CASSESRGWTSGRESEQFF.